This TCR beta chain was identified during a study of blood T cell repertoires in COVID-19. Study as a whole: Donors in the United States, Italy and Spain gave samples during acute or convalescent COVID-19. The cDNA or gDNA used as material had been derived from T cells, B-cell-depleted T cells, or PBMCs.

How the authors handled the data: Quantification of nucleated cells was approximated via reference gene primer amplification. Data came from immunoSEQ multiplex PCR; TCRdb stores just in-frame clones and leaves some out. V and J calls plus clone size are reproduced from that table; the DNA served to infer D and trimming. Altogether 71,000 or so clones are present, 86% being singletons, with the ten largest covering about 15%. The CDR3 runs to 14 residues. Germline loops: CDR1 LNHNV, CDR2 YYDKDF (reference sequence). V shed 5 bases and J shed 8 bases, with 15 bases lying between them. The chain joins TRBV15 to TRBJ1-4; no clear D gene. The specimen was peripheral blood. The TCR was taken from a man older than 75 in a cohort sampled during active COVID-19. CDR3 bases: TGTGCCACCAGCGGTTCGGGGTTCGAAGAAAAACTGTTTTTT. Its protein product is CATSGSGFEEKLFF. Filled out from reference TRBV15 and TRBJ1-4, the complete variable domain reads DAMVIQNPRYQVTQFGKPVTLSCSQTLNHNVMYWYQQKSSQAPKLLFHYYDKDFNNEADTPDNFQSRRPNTSFCFLDIRSPGLGDTAMYLCATSGSGFEEKLFFGSGTQLSVL.